Listed below are T cell receptor beta chains from one sample, sequenced in a study of preoperative IRX-2 immunotherapy in early breast cancer. The protocol was immunoSEQ multiplex PCR, while the TCRdb copy is restricted to in-frame clones and leaves out a portion. The repertoire holds under 50,000 clones, 80% to 90% seen once, with approximately 1.5% in the top ten. The sample in question was lymph node tissue, obtained after IRX-2 immunotherapy. The receptor set was obtained from a human donor with breast cancer. Both conserved end residues are part of each CDR3. A D gene is named only where the DNA matches it firmly. For some rows the clone size is stated as once, few or many, or as a class when expanded; others skip it.

>TRBV7-1|once|TRBJ2-2|TRBD1
CASSSRTGENTGELFF
TGTGCCAGCAGCTCGAGGACAGGGGAGAACACCGGGGAGCTGTTTTTT
>TRBV28|-|TRBJ2-7|-
CASRLQGSAEQYF
TGTGCCAGCAGATTACAGGGTAGCGCCGAGCAGTACTTC
>TRBV28|-|TRBJ1-4|-
CASSTGNNVVKLFF
TGTGCCAGCAGTACAGGGAACAACGTAGTAAAACTGTTTTTT
>TRBV7-6|-|TRBJ2-7|-
CASSLVSGVKFEQYF
TGTGCCAGCAGCTTAGTATCAGGGGTAAAGTTCGAGCAGTACTTC
>TRBV15|few|TRBJ2-7|-
CATSRERAKLYEQYF
TGTGCCACCAGCAGAGAGAGGGCTAAACTCTACGAGCAGTACTTC
>TRBV27|-|TRBJ1-5|-
CASSQSYNSNQPQHF
TGTGCCAGCAGCCAGAGCTACAATAGCAATCAGCCCCAGCATTTT
>TRBV6-8|-|TRBJ2-1|TRBD2
CASSYSSMGTSGSYEQFF
TGTGCCAGCAGTTACTCGTCCATGGGGACTAGCGGGAGCTATGAGCAGTTCTTC
>TRBV11-3|-|TRBJ1-3|TRBD1
CASSDPTGLRNTIYF
TGTGCCAGCAGCGACCCGACAGGGCTGAGAAACACCATATATTTT
>TRBV6-8|-|TRBJ1-3|TRBD1
CAGRGNSGNTIYF
TGTGCCGGCAGGGGGAACAGTGGAAACACCATATATTTT
>TRBV12-2|-|TRBJ2-7|-
CASRSQGLAAYEQYF
TGTGCAAGTCGCTCCCAGGGACTAGCGGCCTACGAGCAGTACTTC
>TRBV30|-|TRBJ1-3|-
CAARRAGRGNTIYF
TGTGCTGCGCGACGGGCAGGGAGAGGAAACACCATATATTTT
>TRBV12-5|-|TRBJ1-5|-
CASGFSHNQPQHF
TGTGCTAGTGGTTTCTCTCACAATCAGCCCCAGCATTTT
>TRBV5-1|-|TRBJ2-2|-
CASSLSGANTGELFF
TGCGCCAGCAGCTTGTCGGGGGCGAACACCGGGGAGCTGTTTTTT
>TRBV6-8|-|TRBJ1-1|-
CAISGANTEAFF
TGTGCCATCTCGGGGGCAAACACTGAAGCTTTCTTT
>TRBV11-3|-|TRBJ1-5|-
CASSLGGASNQPQHF
TGTGCCAGCAGCTTAGGGGGGGCTAGCAATCAGCCCCAGCATTTT
>TRBV6-8|-|TRBJ2-5|-
CASRGTQETQYF
TGTGCCAGCAGAGGGACACAAGAGACCCAGTACTTC
>TRBV19|-|TRBJ2-3|-
CASSIGLGTDTQYF
TGTGCCAGTAGTATTGGGCTAGGGACCGATACGCAGTATTTT
>TRBV7-6|-|TRBJ1-2|TRBD1
CASSLGTTGTYGYTF
TGTGCCAGCAGCTTGGGTACGACAGGGACCTATGGCTACACCTTC
>TRBV11-3|-|TRBJ1-2|-
CASSSWGDRTLGDYGYTF
TGTGCCAGCAGCTCCTGGGGCGATCGGACGCTGGGGGATTATGGCTACACCTTC
>TRBV4-1|-|TRBJ1-2|-
CASSQDRDPVGGYTF
TGCGCCAGCAGCCAAGACAGGGATCCGGTGGGTGGCTACACCTTC
>TRBV6-8|few|TRBJ2-3|-
CASSPQSSSTDTQYF
TGTGCCAGCAGCCCACAGTCTTCTAGCACAGATACGCAGTATTTT
>TRBV30|-|TRBJ1-3|-
CAWSGGAGNTIYF
TGTGCCTGGAGTGGTGGGGCTGGAAACACCATATATTTT
>TRBV9|-|TRBJ2-7|TRBD1
CAIPRGTGVSYEQYF
TGTGCCATCCCCCGTGGGACAGGGGTATCCTACGAGCAGTACTTC
>TRBV6-8|-|TRBJ2-7|-
CASSYRFTHFSYEQYF
TGTGCCAGCAGTTACAGGTTCACCCACTTCTCCTACGAGCAGTACTTC
>TRBV6-8|-|TRBJ1-1|-
CASSYSQGWTEAFF
TGTGCCAGCAGTTACTCGCAGGGCTGGACTGAAGCTTTCTTT
>TRBV6-8|-|TRBJ1-2|TRBD1
CASSRDSYNGYTF
TGTGCCAGCAGCCGGGACAGTTATAATGGCTACACCTTC
>TRBV6-8|-|TRBJ1-5|TRBD1
CASSSGTVNQPQHF
TGTGCCAGCAGTTCAGGGACAGTAAATCAGCCCCAGCATTTT
>TRBV10-1|-|TRBJ2-3|-
CASSDIMEGPPHTDTQYF
TGCGCCAGCAGTGATATTATGGAGGGGCCCCCCCACACAGATACGCAGTATTTT
>TRBV19|once|TRBJ2-2|-
CASKRGRVNTGELFF
TGTGCCAGTAAGAGAGGCAGGGTGAACACCGGGGAGCTGTTTTTT
>TRBV6-8|-|TRBJ2-7|-
CASSRDTSYEQYF
TGTGCCAGCAGTAGGGACACCTCCTACGAGCAGTACTTC
>TRBV11-3|-|TRBJ1-1|-
CASSLEDQGYPEAFF
TGTGCCAGCAGCTTAGAGGATCAGGGGTATCCTGAAGCTTTCTTT
>TRBV4-1|-|TRBJ2-6|-
CASSLLTSGANVLTF
TGCGCCAGCAGCCTACTCACCTCTGGGGCCAACGTCCTGACTTTC
>TRBV18|-|TRBJ2-2|-
CASSPGHPNTGELFF
TGTGCCAGCTCACCGGGACACCCGAACACCGGGGAGCTGTTTTTT
>TRBV11-3|-|TRBJ2-2|-
CASSPHNVGRNTGELFF
TGTGCCAGCAGCCCGCACAATGTGGGGCGAAACACCGGGGAGCTGTTTTTT
>TRBV11-3|once|TRBJ2-1|-
CASRNPGGARNEQFF
TGTGCCAGCAGAAATCCGGGGGGCGCGAGAAATGAGCAGTTCTTC
>TRBV6-8|few|TRBJ2-3|-
CASRRQGISDTQYF
TGTGCCAGCAGGAGGCAGGGAATTTCAGATACGCAGTATTTT
>TRBV19|-|TRBJ1-5|-
CASSTTPGQNSNQPQHF
TGTGCCAGTAGTACGACCCCTGGACAGAATAGCAATCAGCCCCAGCATTTT
>TRBV11-3|-|TRBJ2-1|-
CASSLEGYYNEQFF
TGTGCCAGCAGCTTAGAAGGTTACTACAATGAGCAGTTCTTC
>TRBV15|-|TRBJ1-5|-
CATSRVGRNQPQHF
TGTGCCACCAGCAGAGTTGGCAGGAATCAGCCCCAGCATTTT
>TRBV30|-|TRBJ1-2|TRBD1
CAWSVRQGAFNYGYTF
TGTGCCTGGAGTGTACGACAGGGGGCTTTCAACTATGGCTACACCTTC
>TRBV29-1|-|TRBJ1-2|-
CSVPGHVHGYTF
TGCAGCGTTCCCGGACATGTCCATGGCTACACCTTC